Presented here are 25 T cell receptor beta chains from one specimen sequenced in a study of T-cell reconstitution after alpha-beta-depleted transplantation in children. Unique molecular identifiers featured in how the TCRbeta library was prepared. TCRdb independently ran MiXCR on the PCR reads; one entry per CDR3 protein. Of around 450,000 distinct CDR3 sequences listed, roughly 16% are singletons. The sequenced sample was PBMCs, mostly from graft donor cells, obtained 360 days after TCRalphabeta/CD19-depleted stem cell transplant. These receptors all stem from a boy under three years old who had a stem cell transplant for Wiskott-Aldrich syndrome, so the T cells may come from the graft donor.

A remark on this clonotype: A much larger clone lies a single base off, so this may be a read error. The rearrangement links TRBV15 to TRBJ2-5; D might be TRBD2 (5 bases). CDR3 length: 13 amino acids. Germline CDR1 reads LNHNV; CDR2 reads YYDKDF (reference sequence). The CDR3 sequence is CATRRDPGWKSYF. CDR3 nucleotide sequence: TGTGCCACCAGAAGAGATCCGGGGTGGAAGTCCTACTTC.

This clonotype came up a few times. The chain uses TRBV5-1 and TRBJ1-1; 7 bases map to TRBD1. The CDR3 is 15 amino acids. Germline CDR1 is SGHRS and CDR2 is YFSETQ. Germline trimming cut 4 bases from V and 0 bases from J; bases unmatched to any gene: 6. The CDR3: CASSARQGLNTEAFF. The CDR3 DNA sequence: TGCGCCAGCAGCGCGCGACAGGGTTTGAACACTGAAGCTTTCTTT.

This chain joins TRBV20-1 and TRBJ2-7; D not certain. The CDR3 runs 13 residues. Trimming shortened V by 1 base and J by 4 bases, and 11 bases separated the two germline ends. Germline values: CDR1 DFQATT, CDR2 SNEGSKA (reference sequence). CDR3 DNA sequence: TGCAGTGCTAGAGGGACCGAGGCGTACGAGCAGTACTTC. Its protein product is CSARGTEAYEQYF.

The chain employs TRBV24-1 and TRBJ2-7; D is unresolved. The CDR3 runs to 14 residues. Trimming took off 5 bases at V and 4 bases at J, with 14 bases between the two ends. Germline V gene lookup returns CDR1 KGHDR and CDR2 SFDVKD. The CDR3 protein is CATSAAEAVYEQYF. The CDR3 region has the DNA TGTGCCACCAGTGCTGCAGAGGCAGTATACGAGCAGTACTTC.

This clonotype was detected only a few times. This chain links TRBV12-3 or TRBV12-4 with TRBJ1-4; D not certain. Between the trimmed V and J ends, which lost 3 bases and 8 bases, there was a span of 19 bases. The CDR3 runs 16 residues. CDR3 DNA: TGTGCCAGCAGTTTTGGGGTCTCGCCGGTCTGGGAAAAACTGTTTTTT. Translated, it gives CASSFGVSPVWEKLFF.

The table lists this clonotype with a few counts. The rearrangement links TRBV20-1 to TRBJ2-4; the match to TRBD1 covers 8 bases. The germline V gene encodes CDR1 DFQATT and CDR2 SNEGSKA (reference sequence). The CDR3 extends over 16 amino acids. J lost 7 bases, V lost 1 base, and 12 bases had no gene match. The CDR3 reads CSARAPTRGRRNIQYF. CDR3 DNA: TGCAGTGCTAGAGCACCTACCAGGGGGCGCAGGAACATTCAGTACTTC.

This clonotype was picked up a small number of times. The chain uses TRBV12-3 or TRBV12-4 and TRBJ2-6, with D possibly being TRBD1 (5 bases). CDR3 length: 21 residues. V was pared by 1 base and J by 0 bases, with 22 bases between. The CDR3 DNA reads as TGTGCCAGCAGTTTAGACAGCCTTCTCCTGTGGGGCCGCTCTGGGGCCAACGTCCTGACTTTC. It codes for CASSLDSLLLWGRSGANVLTF.

Remarks on this clonotype: One end of the junction varies from germline; a read error may be responsible. The V and J genes are TRBV7-9 and TRBJ2-7; 7 positions match TRBD1. Germline assignment: CDR1 SEHNR and CDR2 FQNEAQ (reference sequence). The length of the CDR3 is 13 residues. The CDR3 DNA reads as TGTGCCAGCAGCTCCAGCTGGACAGGAAGTGCCACCTTC. Its protein is CASSSSWTGSATF. Full variable domain (outside the CDR3, taken from reference TRBV7-9 and TRBJ2-7): DTGVSQNPRHKITKRGQNVTFRCDPISEHNRLYWYRQTLGQGPEFLTYFQNEAQLEKSRLLSDRFSAERPKGSFSTLEIQRTEQGDSAMYLCASSSSWTGSATFGPGTRLTVT.

This chain links TRBV5-1 with TRBJ1-1; D not resolved. The V gene's germline CDR1 is SGHRS and CDR2 YFSETQ. Trimming removed 0 bases at V and 10 bases at J, with 16 bases between. The CDR3 has 14 residues. In DNA form, the CDR3 reads TGCGCCAGCAGCTTGGAGTGGGCGCGTTTTGGAGCTTTCTTT. This codes for CASSLEWARFGAFF.

The chain uses TRBV20-1 and TRBJ2-7; D ambiguous. With 3 bases removed from V and 4 bases from J, the gap between germline ends came to 16 bases. The CDR3 is made up of 14 amino acids. Germline CDR1 reads DFQATT; CDR2 reads SNEGSKA (reference sequence). CDR3 region: CSASPSQNPYEQYF. Here the CDR3 DNA reads TGCAGTGCTAGCCCTAGTCAAAACCCGTACGAGCAGTACTTC.

The chain recombines TRBV5-6 with TRBJ1-1; TRBD1 matches at 8 bases. The CDR3 totals 14 residues. V shed 4 bases, J shed 3 bases, and the junction held 5 bases outside the gene matches. Germline-derived CDR1 and CDR2 are SGHDT and YYEEEE. The CDR3 nucleotides are TGTGCCAGCAGCATGACAGGGGAAGACACTGAAGCTTTCTTT. As protein: CASSMTGEDTEAFF.

This rearrangement joins TRBV5-1 to TRBJ2-3, with 7 bases aligning to TRBD1. The CDR3 sequence is 14 residues long. The ends lost 4 bases at V and 10 bases at J; junction bases unmatched: 12. From germline, CDR1 is SGHRS and CDR2 YFSETQ. CDR3 nucleotide sequence: TGCGCCAGCAGCCTTCAGAGGACCGACAGGGCGCAGTATTTT. This gives the protein CASSLQRTDRAQYF.

V usage is TRBV7-9 and J usage is TRBJ2-1; 11 nucleotides line up with TRBD2. This CDR3 region has 17 residues. V was pared by 3 bases and J by 6 bases, with 10 bases of the junction left unmatched. The germline CDR1 and CDR2 sequences are SEHNR and FQNEAQ (reference sequence). CDR3 DNA sequence: TGTGCCAGCAGCTTTTTTGAGACTAGCGGGGCTCGCAATGAGCAGTTCTTC. Residues: CASSFFETSGARNEQFF.

The rearrangement joins TRBV10-2 to TRBJ2-4; 7 bases agree with TRBD2. Unmatched junction bases numbered 1, after V lost 2 bases and J lost 6 bases. CDR1 is WSHSY and CDR2 is SAAADI in the germline V gene. The length of the CDR3 is 13 residues. The CDR3 DNA reads TGCGCCAGCAGTGAGCCGGGGGGAAACATTCAGTACTTC. Translation gives CASSEPGGNIQYF.

The chain couples TRBV28 to TRBJ2-7; D gene uncertain. Trimming pared 2 bases from V and 4 bases from J, leaving 15 bases between. CDR3 length: 15 residues. Germline V gene lookup returns CDR1 MDHEN and CDR2 SYDVKM. The CDR3 DNA follows: TGTGCCAGCAGTTTAAGTTGGGGAAGTCGGTACGAGCAGTACTTC. Translation: CASSLSWGSRYEQYF.

This clonotype was detected a few times. This chain joins TRBV3-1 and TRBJ2-1, with 8 bases that match TRBD1. V was pared by 2 bases and J by 0 bases, with 15 bases of the junction left unmatched. The CDR3 extends over 20 amino acids. From germline, CDR1 is LGHDT and CDR2 YNNKEL (reference sequence). The DNA for the CDR3 is TGTGCCAGCAGCCAACAGCGGAACAGGGGGAGAGGTCTCTCCTACAATGAGCAGTTCTTC. Its protein product is CASSQQRNRGRGLSYNEQFF.

V gene TRBV3-1 combines with J gene TRBJ2-7; D is perhaps TRBD1 (6 bases). Trimming cost V 0 bases and J 4 bases, with 10 bases left between them. The CDR3 has 14 residues. Per the germline V gene, CDR1 is LGHDT and CDR2 is YNNKEL (reference sequence). Here the CDR3 reads CASSQENRDYEQYF. The CDR3 DNA reads TGTGCCAGCAGCCAAGAAAACAGGGATTACGAGCAGTACTTC.

The rearrangement links TRBV10-3 to TRBJ2-2; D possibly matches TRBD1 or TRBD2 (5 bases each). The CDR3 length is 17 residues. Germline lookup yields CDR1 ENHRY and CDR2 SYGVKD. Trimming pared 10 bases from V and 0 bases from J, leaving 21 bases between. The CDR3 DNA reads TGTGCCACCACCGGGACGGAGATTTTCGCGAACACCGGGGAGCTGTTTTTT. Encoded protein: CATTGTEIFANTGELFF.

The gene calls are TRBV10-3 and TRBJ2-3; D gene ambiguous. CDR1 is ENHRY, CDR2 SYGVKD, per germline. V lost 10 bases and J 4 bases, leaving 18 bases between the germline ends. This CDR3 is built from 14 residues. As DNA, the CDR3 is TGTGCCACCCATATGGACCACGGCGCAGATACGCAGTATTTT. Translating gives CATHMDHGADTQYF.

The rearrangement joins TRBV29-1 to TRBJ2-5; 9 bases fit TRBD1. This CDR3 is 14 amino acids long. Germline V gene lookup returns CDR1 SQVTM and CDR2 ANQGSEA. Trimming took 6 bases from V and 6 from J; bases not matched to a gene: 11. The CDR3 spells CSVPAQGARKTQYF. CDR3 DNA: TGCAGCGTGCCCGCACAGGGGGCGCGAAAGACCCAGTACTTC.

This chain connects TRBV11-2 to TRBJ2-3, with 14 positions matching TRBD2. Germline assignment: CDR1 SGHAT and CDR2 FQNNGV. The CDR3 is made up of 17 amino acids. V shed 5 bases and J 5 bases; nucleotides not matched to a gene: 9. CDR3 sequence (DNA): TGTGCCAGCAGCCGAGGACTAGCGGGGGGTAGGGGAGATACGCAGTATTTT. Amino acids: CASSRGLAGGRGDTQYF.

The rearrangement uses TRBV21-1 and TRBJ1-2. TRBV21-1 is reported as a pseudogene. The CDR3 consists of 12 residues. In nucleotides, the CDR3 is TGTGCCAGCAGCAAAGATCCCTATGGCTACACCTTC. It codes for CASSKDPYGYTF.

This clonotype was detected a few times. The chain employs TRBV12-3 or TRBV12-4 and TRBJ2-5; the D gene is possibly TRBD2 (6 bases). V lost 4 bases to trimming and J lost 4 bases, with 10 bases between them. The length of the CDR3 is 13 residues. The CDR3 sequence is CASSWDWRETQYF. The CDR3 DNA reads TGTGCCAGCAGTTGGGACTGGAGAGAGACCCAGTACTTC.

This clonotype was picked up a small number of times. The chain uses TRBV7-2 and TRBJ2-7; no clear D. Germline CDR1 and CDR2: SGHTA and FQGNSA. The CDR3 contains 15 residues. Trimming cost V 1 base and J 3 bases, with 13 bases left between them. The CDR3 spells CASSLEFSVGYEQYF. The CDR3 region has the DNA TGTGCCAGCAGCTTAGAGTTCTCGGTCGGCTACGAGCAGTACTTC.

The genes are TRBV3-1 and TRBJ2-7; D unresolved. Trimming took off 6 bases at V and 0 bases at J, with 12 bases between the two ends. The CDR3 extends over 14 amino acids. Germline CDR1 and CDR2: LGHDT and YNNKEL (reference sequence). The CDR3 reads CASRSGSSSYEQYF. The CDR3 DNA is TGTGCCAGCAGATCCGGATCCAGCTCCTACGAGCAGTACTTC.